This T cell receptor beta chain originates from a study of T cell repertoires in cytomegalovirus infection. The CDR3 runs 12 residues. The ends were cut back, 7 bases at V and 1 base at J, with 7 bases in the middle. Germline loops: CDR1 MGHRA, CDR2 YSYEKL. Concerning this clonotype: The missing conserved phenylalanine or tryptophan at the end of this CDR3 makes a read error likely.

TCRdb recomputed calls from the reads with MiXCR, one row per CDR3 protein. Of under 800,000 distinct CDR3 sequences listed, 20% to 30% are singletons. The sequence derives from a human donor in good health (CMV status not recorded). Some clones in this sample may be carry-over from other donors' samples. Sequencing was carried out using CD8+ T cells from PBMCs. The chain carries TRBV4-1 and TRBJ1-1; D not certain. The CDR3 region is CASIGGNTEAFS. In nucleotides, the CDR3 is TGCGCCAGCATCGGAGGGAACACTGAAGCTTTCTCT.